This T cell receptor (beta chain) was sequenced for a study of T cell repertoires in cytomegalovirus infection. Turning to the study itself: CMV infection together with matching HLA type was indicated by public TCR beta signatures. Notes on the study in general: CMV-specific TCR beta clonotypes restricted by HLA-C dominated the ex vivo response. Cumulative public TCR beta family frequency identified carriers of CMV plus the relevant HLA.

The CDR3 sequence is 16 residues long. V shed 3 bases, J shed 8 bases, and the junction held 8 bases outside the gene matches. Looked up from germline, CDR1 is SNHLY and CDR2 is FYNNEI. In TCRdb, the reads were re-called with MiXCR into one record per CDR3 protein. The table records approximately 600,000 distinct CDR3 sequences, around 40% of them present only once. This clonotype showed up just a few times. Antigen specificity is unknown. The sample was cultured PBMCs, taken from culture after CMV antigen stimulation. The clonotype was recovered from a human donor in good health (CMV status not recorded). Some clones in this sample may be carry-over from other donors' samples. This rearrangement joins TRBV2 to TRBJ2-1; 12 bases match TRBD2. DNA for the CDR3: TGTGCCAGCAGTGAGGGGCTAGCGGGGGGGCCGGATGAGCAGTTCTTC. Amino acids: CASSEGLAGGPDEQFF. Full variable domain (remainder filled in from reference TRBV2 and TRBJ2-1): EPEVTQTPSHQVTQMGQEVILRCVPISNHLYFYWYRQILGQKVEFLVSFYNNEISEKSEIFDDQFSVERPDGSNFTLKIRSTKLEDSAMYFCASSEGLAGGPDEQFFGPGTRLTVL.